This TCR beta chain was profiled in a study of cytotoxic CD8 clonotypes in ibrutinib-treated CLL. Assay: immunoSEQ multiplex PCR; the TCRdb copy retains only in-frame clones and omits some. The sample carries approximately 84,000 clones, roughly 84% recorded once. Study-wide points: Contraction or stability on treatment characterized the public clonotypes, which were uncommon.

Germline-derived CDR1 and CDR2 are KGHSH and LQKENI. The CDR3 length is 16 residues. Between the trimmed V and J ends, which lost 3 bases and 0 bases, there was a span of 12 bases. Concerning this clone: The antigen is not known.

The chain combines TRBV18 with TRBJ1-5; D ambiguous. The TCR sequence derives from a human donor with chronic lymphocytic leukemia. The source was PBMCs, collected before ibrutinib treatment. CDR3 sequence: CASSPSGHDSNQPQHF. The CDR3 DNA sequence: TGTGCCAGCTCACCTTCCGGCCACGATAGCAATCAGCCCCAGCATTTT.